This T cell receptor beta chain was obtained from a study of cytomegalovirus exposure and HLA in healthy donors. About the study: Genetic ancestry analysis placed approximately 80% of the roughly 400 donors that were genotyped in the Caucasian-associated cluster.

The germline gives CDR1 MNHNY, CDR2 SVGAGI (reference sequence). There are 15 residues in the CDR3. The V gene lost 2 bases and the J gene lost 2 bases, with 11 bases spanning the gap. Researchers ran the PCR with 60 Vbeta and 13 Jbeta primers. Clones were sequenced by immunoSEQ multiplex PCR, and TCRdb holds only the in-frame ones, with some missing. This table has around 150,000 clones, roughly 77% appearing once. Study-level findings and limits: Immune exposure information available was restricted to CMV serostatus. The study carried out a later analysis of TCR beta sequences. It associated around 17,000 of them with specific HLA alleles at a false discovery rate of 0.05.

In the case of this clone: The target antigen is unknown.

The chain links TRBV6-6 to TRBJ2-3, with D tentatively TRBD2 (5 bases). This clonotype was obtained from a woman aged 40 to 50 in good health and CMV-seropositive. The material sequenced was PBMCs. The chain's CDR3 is CASSYDPGSTDTQYF. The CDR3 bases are TGTGCCAGCAGTTACGACCCGGGGTCCACAGATACGCAGTATTTT.